Included here is one TCR beta chain sequence, with context. This sample is part of a study of CD8+ T cells in alopecia areata. Investigators isolated RNA and reverse transcribed it into cDNA to act as the sequencing template. Clones were sequenced by immunoSEQ multiplex PCR, and TCRdb holds only the in-frame ones, with some missing. The sample gives 50,000 to 70,000 clones, 44% of which show up once; 51% is in the top ten. V lost 5 bases and J lost 5, with 13 bases in between. CDR1 and CDR2 from the germline V gene are SEHNR and FQNEAQ (reference sequence). The CDR3 is made up of 15 amino acids. The clonotype comes from a human donor with alopecia areata. V is TRBV7-9 and J is TRBJ1-6; D perhaps matches TRBD1 (5 bases). The sequenced sample consisted of NKG2D-low CD8+ T cells sorted from blood. In DNA, the CDR3 is TGTGCCAGCAGCGCCAGACAGCCTGATAATTCACCCCTCCACTTT. As protein: CASSARQPDNSPLHF.